This is a list of T cell receptor beta chains from one sample in a study of blood T cell repertoires in COVID-19. Assay: immunoSEQ multiplex PCR; the TCRdb copy retains only in-frame clones and omits some. Among some 45,000 clones listed, 86% were seen once. The sample taken for sequencing was peripheral blood. All receptors come from a human donor in a cohort sampled during active COVID-19. Both conserved end residues are part of each CDR3. Fields, in order: V gene, J gene, D gene, clone size, CDR3 protein, CDR3 DNA. D genes are given only for firm matches. Size tells how often a clone was seen (once, few, many) or the class of an expanded clone, and some rows leave it out.

>TRBV28|TRBJ2-7|TRBD1|NA
CATNGQVGPYEQYF
TGTGCCACCAACGGACAGGTGGGACCTTACGAGCAGTACTTC
>TRBV9|TRBJ1-1|NA|NA
CASSGAGLGTEAFF
TGTGCCAGCAGCGGTGCAGGGTTGGGCACTGAAGCTTTCTTT
>TRBV12-3/TRBV12-4|TRBJ1-2|NA|NA
CASSQSTTGTF
TGTGCCAGCAGTCAGTCTACGACAGGTACCTTC
>TRBV7-9|TRBJ1-6|TRBD1|few
CASSLGQGNASPLHF
TGTGCCAGCAGCCTGGGACAGGGAAACGCTTCACCCCTCCACTTT
>TRBV7-6|TRBJ2-7|NA|NA
CASRFPFGGPSYEQYF
TGTGCCAGCCGATTCCCGTTTGGCGGGCCCTCCTACGAGCAGTACTTC
>TRBV4-2|TRBJ1-2|NA|NA
CASSHGPAGLDYGYTF
TGTGCCAGCAGCCACGGCCCGGCGGGTTTGGACTATGGCTACACCTTC
>TRBV24-1|TRBJ2-7|TRBD2|NA
CATSNGLAGAYEQYF
TGTGCCACCAGTAACGGACTAGCGGGGGCCTACGAGCAGTACTTC
>TRBV13|TRBJ1-2|NA|NA
CASSVSELYGYTF
TGTGCCAGCAGCGTGAGCGAGCTTTATGGCTACACCTTC
>TRBV29-1|TRBJ2-3|NA|few
CSVVGRGATDTQYF
TGCAGCGTTGTAGGGAGGGGGGCCACAGATACGCAGTATTTT
>TRBV7-2|TRBJ2-1|TRBD1|few
CASSLDGTGSYNEQFF
TGTGCCAGCAGCTTAGACGGGACAGGCTCCTACAATGAGCAGTTCTTC
>TRBV4-3|TRBJ2-3|TRBD2|NA
CASSQSGDVADTQYF
TGCGCCAGCAGCCAGAGCGGGGATGTCGCAGATACGCAGTATTTT
>TRBV5-1|TRBJ2-7|TRBD2|few
CASSLAAGVDFEQYF
TGCGCCAGCAGCTTGGCGGCGGGAGTCGACTTCGAGCAGTACTTC
>TRBV19|TRBJ2-7|NA|NA
CASSLTGPHLYEQYF
TGTGCCAGTAGCCTGACAGGACCACACCTTTACGAGCAGTACTTC
>TRBV19|TRBJ1-1|TRBD1|NA
CASSIGGDRENTEAFF
TGTGCCAGTAGTATAGGTGGGGACAGGGAGAACACTGAAGCTTTCTTT
>TRBV5-1|TRBJ2-1|TRBD2|NA
CASSAGDYRNEQFF
TGCGCCAGCAGCGCTGGGGACTATCGGAATGAGCAGTTCTTC
>TRBV9|TRBJ1-4|NA|NA
CASSVGLSNEKLFF
TGTGCCAGCAGCGTAGGGCTGTCTAATGAAAAACTGTTTTTT
>TRBV10-2|TRBJ2-7|TRBD2|NA
CASSLAGETYEQYF
TGCGCCAGCAGTTTAGCGGGGGAGACCTACGAGCAGTACTTC
>TRBV3-1/TRBV3-2|TRBJ2-7|TRBD2|NA
CASCASLGTSGDGVLHEQYF
TGTGCCAGTTGTGCCTCTTTAGGGACTAGCGGGGATGGCGTCCTCCACGAGCAGTACTTC
>TRBV7-2|TRBJ1-3|NA|NA
CASSLVGARSGNTIYF
TGTGCCAGCAGCTTGGTGGGGGCGCGATCTGGAAACACCATATATTTT
>TRBV9|TRBJ2-2|TRBD1|NA
CASSNQRTGADGELFF
TGTGCCAGCAGCAACCAACGGACAGGGGCGGACGGGGAGCTGTTTTTT